These T cell receptor beta chains were read from a single sample in a study of beta chain features in type 1 diabetes. Measured with immunoSEQ multiplex PCR; TCRdb has only the in-frame clones, and not every one. The sample holds 330,000 or so clones, around an eighth seen once. Source material: naive CD4+ T cells from blood. These receptors originate from a woman aged 18-29 years with type 1 diabetes. CDR3s include the opening cysteine and the closing phenylalanine or tryptophan. A D gene is named only where the DNA matches it firmly. Not all rows give a size; the values are once, few, many and, for expanded clones, a class.

- TRBJ2-7 TRBV7-3 few CASSLGQGPHEQYF TGTGCCAGCAGCTTAGGTCAGGGGCCCCACGAGCAGTACTTC
TRBD1 TRBJ1-5 TRBV10-3 few CAISEDRGLIGSQHF TGTGCCATCAGTGAGGACAGGGGACTTATTGGGTCCCAGCATTTT
TRBD1 TRBJ1-3 TRBV5-6 - CASSWTGSGNTIYF TGTGCCAGCAGCTGGACAGGGTCTGGAAACACCATATATTTT
- TRBJ2-3 TRBV5-8 few CASTHGLAQGTDTQYF TGTGCCAGCACGCATGGCCTGGCCCAAGGCACAGATACGCAGTATTTT
- TRBJ2-2 TRBV29-1 few CSVESDLNTGELFF TGCAGCGTTGAAAGCGACCTCAACACCGGGGAGCTGTTTTTT
- TRBJ2-5 TRBV5-1 few CASSLDDSQTQYF TGCGCCAGCAGCTTGGACGACAGCCAGACCCAGTACTTC
- TRBJ1-3 TRBV7-9 few CASSFVSGNTIYF TGTGCCAGCAGCTTCGTGTCTGGAAACACCATATATTTT
TRBD2 TRBJ2-1 TRBV5-1 - CASSLGGSSYNEQFF TGCGCCAGCAGCCTGGGAGGGAGCTCCTACAATGAGCAGTTCTTC
- TRBJ2-5 TRBV25-1 few CASSARQSETQYF TGTGCCAGCAGTGCGAGACAGAGTGAGACCCAGTACTTC
TRBD2 TRBJ2-5 TRBV4-2 few CASSQDQGLAGETQYF TGTGCCAGCAGCCAAGATCAGGGACTAGCGGGGGAGACCCAGTACTTC
- TRBJ2-6 TRBV10-3 - CAISFQGAGANVLTF TGTGCCATCAGCTTCCAGGGTGCGGGGGCCAACGTCCTGACTTTC
- TRBJ1-6 TRBV7-9 - CASSLRTPDNSPLHF TGTGCCAGCAGCTTAAGGACACCAGATAATTCACCCCTCCACTTT
TRBD2 TRBJ2-3 TRBV5-4 - CASSLRGLAGSTDTQYF TGTGCCAGCAGCTTGAGGGGGCTAGCGGGGAGCACAGATACGCAGTATTTT
- TRBJ1-2 TRBV15 - CATSSPQLYGYTF TGTGCCACCAGCAGCCCCCAGTTGTACGGCTACACCTTC
TRBD1 TRBJ1-2 TRBV4-3 - CASSPRGTGHPTNYGYTF TGCGCCAGCAGCCCAAGGGGGACAGGGCATCCAACTAACTATGGCTACACCTTC
- TRBJ1-3 TRBV18 few CASVQGSGNTIYF TGTGCCAGCGTACAGGGCTCTGGAAACACCATATATTTT
TRBD1 TRBJ2-3 TRBV6-1 - CASHGQAWQANTQYF TGTGCCAGTCACGGACAGGCCTGGCAGGCCAATACGCAGTATTTT
- TRBJ2-1 TRBV9 - CASSVAAGRYNEQFF TGTGCCAGCAGCGTAGCCGCAGGGCGTTACAATGAGCAGTTCTTC
- TRBJ2-7 TRBV10-2 few CASSEQDIPLAVQYF TGCGCCAGCAGTGAGCAGGACATCCCCCTTGCTGTGCAGTACTTC
- TRBJ1-5 TRBV29-1 - CSVGPAAYQPQHF TGCAGCGTTGGTCCCGCGGCCTATCAGCCCCAGCATTTT
- TRBJ2-3 TRBV18 few CASSPTQTDTQYF TGTGCCAGCTCACCAACACAGACAGATACGCAGTATTTT
TRBD1 TRBJ1-2 TRBV15 - CATSRVGTGVYGYTF TGTGCCACCAGCAGAGTGGGGACAGGGGTCTATGGCTACACCTTC
- TRBJ2-5 TRBV9 - CASSAGLSQETQYF TGTGCCAGCAGCGCCGGACTAAGCCAAGAGACCCAGTACTTC
- TRBJ2-1 TRBV4-3 few CASSQGRWNEQFF TGCGCCAGCAGCCAAGGGCGGTGGAATGAGCAGTTCTTC
- TRBJ2-2 TRBV4-2 few CASSQNFLGGSNTGELFF TGTGCCAGCAGCCAAAATTTCCTGGGGGGTTCGAACACCGGGGAGCTGTTTTTT
- TRBJ1-4 TRBV13 - CASSHFTRAGLANETLFF TGTGCCAGCAGCCATTTCACCCGGGCCGGACTCGCGAACGAAACACTGTTTTTT
- TRBJ2-2 TRBV11-3 few CASSKSQATGELFF TGTGCCAGCAGTAAAAGCCAAGCCACCGGGGAGCTGTTTTTT
- TRBJ1-4 TRBV15 - CATSPPLGEKLFF TGTGCCACCAGTCCGCCCCTCGGTGAAAAACTGTTTTTT
- TRBJ1-2 TRBV13 - CASSLGQGDGYTF TGTGCCAGCAGCTTAGGACAGGGAGATGGCTACACCTTC
- TRBJ2-1 TRBV2 - CASSEALGPHPVQFF TGTGCCAGCAGTGAAGCGCTTGGGCCCCACCCCGTGCAGTTCTTC
- TRBJ2-1 TRBV15 few CATSRESSVDEQFF TGTGCCACCAGCAGAGAATCTAGCGTGGATGAGCAGTTCTTC
TRBD1 TRBJ1-1 TRBV18 few CASSRDSLSEAFF TGTGCCAGCTCACGGGACAGTTTGTCTGAAGCTTTCTTT
TRBD2 TRBJ2-2 TRBV9 few CASEAGGFTGELFF TGTGCCAGCGAAGCGGGAGGGTTCACCGGGGAGCTGTTTTTT
- TRBJ2-5 TRBV2 - CASRGEMVIRVTQYF TGTGCCAGCAGGGGAGAAATGGTTATAAGGGTGACCCAGTACTTC
- TRBJ1-1 TRBV29-1 - CSVRTAGTEAFF TGCAGCGTACGGACAGCTGGCACTGAAGCTTTCTTT
- TRBJ2-5 TRBV5-6 few CASSTTGGMSSGSRETQYF TGTGCCAGCAGCACTACAGGGGGTATGAGTAGCGGGAGTCGAGAGACCCAGTACTTC
- TRBJ1-5 TRBV27 few CASSQASFNQPQHF TGTGCCAGCAGTCAGGCCAGCTTCAATCAGCCCCAGCATTTT
- TRBJ2-1 TRBV29-1 few CSASYRATYNEQFF TGCAGCGCATCGTACAGGGCCACCTACAATGAGCAGTTCTTC
- TRBJ1-5 TRBV7-2 few CASAQRGNQPQHF TGTGCCAGCGCCCAAAGGGGGAATCAGCCCCAGCATTTT
TRBD1 TRBJ1-5 TRBV7-9 - CASSSLGATGGGQPQHF TGTGCCAGCAGCTCACTGGGGGCGACAGGGGGTGGTCAGCCCCAGCATTTT
- TRBJ2-3 TRBV7-9 few CASSPADTQYF TGTGCCAGCAGTCCGGCAGATACGCAGTATTTT
- TRBJ1-2 TRBV21-1 few CASSKVSGNYGYTF TGTGCCAGCAGCAAAGTCTCGGGGAACTATGGCTACACCTTC
TRBD1 TRBJ2-5 TRBV30 - CAWSLWGQWRETQYF TGTGCCTGGAGCCTATGGGGACAGTGGAGAGAGACCCAGTACTTC
TRBD1 TRBJ2-1 TRBV28 - CASSYTGTGAYNEQFF TGTGCCAGCAGTTACACCGGGACAGGGGCCTACAATGAGCAGTTCTTC
TRBD2 TRBJ2-5 TRBV4-3 few CASSPSGTRETQYF TGCGCCAGCAGCCCTAGCGGGACCCGAGAGACCCAGTACTTC